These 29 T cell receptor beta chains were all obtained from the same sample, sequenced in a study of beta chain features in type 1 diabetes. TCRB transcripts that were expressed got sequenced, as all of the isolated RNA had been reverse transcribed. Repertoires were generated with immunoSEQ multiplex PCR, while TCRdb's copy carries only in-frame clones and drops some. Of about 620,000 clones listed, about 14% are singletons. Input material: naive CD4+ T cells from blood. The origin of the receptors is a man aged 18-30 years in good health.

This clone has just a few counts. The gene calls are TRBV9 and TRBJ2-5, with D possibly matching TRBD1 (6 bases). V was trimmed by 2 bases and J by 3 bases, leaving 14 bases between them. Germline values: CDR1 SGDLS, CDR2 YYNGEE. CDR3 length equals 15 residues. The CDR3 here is CASSVQTGPKETQYF. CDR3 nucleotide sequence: TGTGCCAGCAGCGTTCAGACAGGACCCAAAGAGACCCAGTACTTC.

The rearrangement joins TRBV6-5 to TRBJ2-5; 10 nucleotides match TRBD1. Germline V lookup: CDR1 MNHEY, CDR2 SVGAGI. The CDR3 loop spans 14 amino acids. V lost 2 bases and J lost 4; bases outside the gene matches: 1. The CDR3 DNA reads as TGTGCCAGCAGTTACCGGACAGGGGGAGAGACCCAGTACTTC. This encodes CASSYRTGGETQYF.

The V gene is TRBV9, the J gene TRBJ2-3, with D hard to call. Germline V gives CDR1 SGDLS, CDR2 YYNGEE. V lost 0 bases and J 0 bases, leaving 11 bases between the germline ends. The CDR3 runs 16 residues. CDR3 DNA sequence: TGTGCCAGCAGCGTAGAGGCGCTTACTAGCACAGATACGCAGTATTTT. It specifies CASSVEALTSTDTQYF.

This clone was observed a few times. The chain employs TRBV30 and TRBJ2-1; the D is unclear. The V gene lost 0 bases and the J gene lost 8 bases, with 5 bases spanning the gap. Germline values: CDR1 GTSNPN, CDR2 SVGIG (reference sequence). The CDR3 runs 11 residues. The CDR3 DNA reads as TGTGCCTGGAGTGTACAGCATGAGCAGTTCTTC. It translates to CAWSVQHEQFF.

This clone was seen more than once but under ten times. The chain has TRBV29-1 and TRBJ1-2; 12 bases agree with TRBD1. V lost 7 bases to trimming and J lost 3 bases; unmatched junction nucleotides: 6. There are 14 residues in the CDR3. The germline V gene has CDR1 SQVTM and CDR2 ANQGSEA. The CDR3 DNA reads TGCAGCGCCCGGGACAGGGGGCAACACTATGGCTACACCTTC. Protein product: CSARDRGQHYGYTF. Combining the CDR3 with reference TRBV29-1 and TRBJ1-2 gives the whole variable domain SAVISQKPSRDICQRGTSLTIQCQVDSQVTMMFWYRQQPGQSLTLIATANQGSEATYESGFVIDKFPISRPNLTFSTLTVSNMSPEDSSIYLCSARDRGQHYGYTFGSGTRLTVV.

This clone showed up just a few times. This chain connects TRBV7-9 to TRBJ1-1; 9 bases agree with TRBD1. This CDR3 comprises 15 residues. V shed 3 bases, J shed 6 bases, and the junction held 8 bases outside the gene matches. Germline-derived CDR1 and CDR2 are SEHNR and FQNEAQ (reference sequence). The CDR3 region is CASSFTQGATAEAFF. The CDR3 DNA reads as TGTGCCAGCAGCTTTACACAGGGGGCGACGGCTGAAGCTTTCTTT.

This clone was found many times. CDR3 DNA: TGTGCCAGCAGTGAAGCAGGGGCTTTTGAAAAACTGTTTTTT. Residues: CASSEAGAFEKLFF. The rearrangement uses TRBV25-1 and TRBJ1-4, with D possibly matching TRBD1 (6 bases). The CDR3 extends over 14 amino acids. V lost 2 bases and J lost 7, with 11 bases in between. CDR1 is MGHDK and CDR2 is SYGVNS in the germline V gene. The full variable domain, with the rest looked up from reference TRBV25-1 and TRBJ1-4, is EADIYQTPRYLVIGTGKKITLECSQTMGHDKMYWYQQDPGMELHLIHYSYGVNSTEKGDLSSESTVSRIRTEHFPLTLESARPSHTSQYLCASSEAGAFEKLFFGSGTQLSVL.

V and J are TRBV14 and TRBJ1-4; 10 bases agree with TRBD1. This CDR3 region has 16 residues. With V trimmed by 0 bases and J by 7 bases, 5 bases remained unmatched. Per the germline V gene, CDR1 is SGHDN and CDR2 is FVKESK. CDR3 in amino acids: CASSQDAGQGSEKLFF. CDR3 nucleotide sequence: TGTGCCAGCAGCCAAGATGCGGGACAGGGGAGTGAAAAACTGTTTTTT.

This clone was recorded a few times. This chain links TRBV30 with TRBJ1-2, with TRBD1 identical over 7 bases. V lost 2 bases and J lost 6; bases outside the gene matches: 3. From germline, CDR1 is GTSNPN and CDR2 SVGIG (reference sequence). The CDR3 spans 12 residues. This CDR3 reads CAWSRGLHGYTF. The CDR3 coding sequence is TGTGCCTGGAGTAGGGGGCTTCATGGCTACACCTTC.

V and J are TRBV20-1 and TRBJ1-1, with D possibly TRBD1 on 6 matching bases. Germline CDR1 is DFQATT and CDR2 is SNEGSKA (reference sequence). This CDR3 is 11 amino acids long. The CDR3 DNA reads TGCAGACAGGGATCAGACACTGAAGCTTTCTTT. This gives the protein CRQGSDTEAFF.

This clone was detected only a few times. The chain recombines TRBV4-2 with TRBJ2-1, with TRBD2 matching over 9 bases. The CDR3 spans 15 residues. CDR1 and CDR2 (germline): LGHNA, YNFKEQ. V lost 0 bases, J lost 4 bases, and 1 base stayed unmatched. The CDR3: CASSQEGLAYNEQFF. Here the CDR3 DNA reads TGTGCCAGCAGCCAAGAGGGACTAGCATACAATGAGCAGTTCTTC.

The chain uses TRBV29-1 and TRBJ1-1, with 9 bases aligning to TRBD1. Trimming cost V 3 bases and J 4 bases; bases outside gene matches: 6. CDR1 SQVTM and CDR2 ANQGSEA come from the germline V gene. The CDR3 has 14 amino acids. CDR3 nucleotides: TGCAGCGTTGAGGGACAGGGTAGGGTCACTGAAGCTTTCTTT. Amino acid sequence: CSVEGQGRVTEAFF.

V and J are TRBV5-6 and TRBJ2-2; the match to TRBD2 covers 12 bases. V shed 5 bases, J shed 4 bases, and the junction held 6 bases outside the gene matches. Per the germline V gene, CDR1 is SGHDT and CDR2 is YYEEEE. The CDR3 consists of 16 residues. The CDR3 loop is CASRASGRAGTGELFF. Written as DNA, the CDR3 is TGTGCCAGCAGGGCTAGCGGGAGGGCTGGCACCGGGGAGCTGTTTTTT.

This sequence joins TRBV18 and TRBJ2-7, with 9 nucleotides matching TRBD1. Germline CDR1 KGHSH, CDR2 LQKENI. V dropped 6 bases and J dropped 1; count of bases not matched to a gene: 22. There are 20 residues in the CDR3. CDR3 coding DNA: TGTGCCAGCTCCCCGAGGCTCACCAAGGTCACGACAGGGGGGTCCTACGAGCAGTACTTC. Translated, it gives CASSPRLTKVTTGGSYEQYF.

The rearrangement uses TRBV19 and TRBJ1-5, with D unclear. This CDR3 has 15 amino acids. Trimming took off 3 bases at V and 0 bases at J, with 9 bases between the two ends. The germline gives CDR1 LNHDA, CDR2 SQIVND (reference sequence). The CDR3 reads CASSIIRNSNQPQHF. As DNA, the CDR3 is TGTGCCAGTAGTATCATTAGAAATAGCAATCAGCCCCAGCATTTT.

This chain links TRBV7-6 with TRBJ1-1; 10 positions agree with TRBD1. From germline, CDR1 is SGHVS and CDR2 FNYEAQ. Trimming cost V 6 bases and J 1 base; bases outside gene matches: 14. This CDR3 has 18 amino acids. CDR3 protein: CASRGGGTGAAGNTEAFF. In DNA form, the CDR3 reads TGTGCCAGCAGAGGTGGGGGGACAGGGGCCGCCGGGAACACTGAAGCTTTCTTT.

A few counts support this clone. CDR3 nucleotide sequence: TGTGCCAGCAGCCCCGACAGAGCTCCCTACAATGAGCAGTTCTTC. This gives the protein CASSPDRAPYNEQFF. The chain recombines TRBV11-1 with TRBJ2-1; D is perhaps TRBD1 (5 bases). This CDR3 has 15 amino acids. Trimming took off 5 bases at V and 2 bases at J, with 13 bases between the two ends. Per the germline V gene, CDR1 is SGHAT and CDR2 is FQDESV (reference sequence).

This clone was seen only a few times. Written as DNA, the CDR3 is TGTGCCAGCAGTCAACAGGGAGAGGCCTATGGCTACACCTTC. Translation gives CASSQQGEAYGYTF. The chain combines TRBV2 with TRBJ1-2; tentative D call: TRBD1 (6 bases). This CDR3 contains 14 residues. Germline CDR1 is SNHLY and CDR2 is FYNNEI. V was cut by 5 bases and J by 4 bases, with 14 bases left in between.

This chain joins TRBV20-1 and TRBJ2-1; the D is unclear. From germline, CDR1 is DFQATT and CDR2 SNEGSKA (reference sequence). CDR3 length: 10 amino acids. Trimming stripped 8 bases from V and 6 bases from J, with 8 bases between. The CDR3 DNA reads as TGCAGTTCCCCGCCCAATGAGCAGTTCTTC. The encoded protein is CSSPPNEQFF.

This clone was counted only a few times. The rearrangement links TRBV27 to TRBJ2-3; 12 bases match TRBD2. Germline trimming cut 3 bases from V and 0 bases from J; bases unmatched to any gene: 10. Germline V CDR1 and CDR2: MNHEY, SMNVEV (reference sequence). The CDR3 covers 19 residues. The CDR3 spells CASSFKGGLAGYSTDTQYF. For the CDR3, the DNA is TGTGCCAGCAGTTTTAAAGGCGGACTAGCGGGGTATAGCACAGATACGCAGTATTTT.

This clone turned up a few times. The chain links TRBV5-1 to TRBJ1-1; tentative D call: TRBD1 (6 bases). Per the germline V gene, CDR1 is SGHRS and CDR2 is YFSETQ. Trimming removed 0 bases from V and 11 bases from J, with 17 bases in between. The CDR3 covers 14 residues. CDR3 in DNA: TGCGCCAGCAGCTTGGAAGGGACAAGGGATACCGCTTTCTTT. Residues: CASSLEGTRDTAFF.

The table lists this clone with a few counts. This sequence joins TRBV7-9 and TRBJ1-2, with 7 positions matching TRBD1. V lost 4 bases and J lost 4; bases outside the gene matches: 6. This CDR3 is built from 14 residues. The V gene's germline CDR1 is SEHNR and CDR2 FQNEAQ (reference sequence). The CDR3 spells CASSSRDRAYGYTF. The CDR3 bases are TGTGCCAGCAGCTCCAGAGACAGGGCCTATGGCTACACCTTC.

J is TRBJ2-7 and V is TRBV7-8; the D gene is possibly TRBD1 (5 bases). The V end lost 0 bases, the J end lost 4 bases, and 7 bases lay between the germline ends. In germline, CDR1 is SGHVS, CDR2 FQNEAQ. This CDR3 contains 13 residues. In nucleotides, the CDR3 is TGTGCCAGCAGCTTAGCTACAGGTTACGAGCAGTACTTC. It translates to CASSLATGYEQYF.

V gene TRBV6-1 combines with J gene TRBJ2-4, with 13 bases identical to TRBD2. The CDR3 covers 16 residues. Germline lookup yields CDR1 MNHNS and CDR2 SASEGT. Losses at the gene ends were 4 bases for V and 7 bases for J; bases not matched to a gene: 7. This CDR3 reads CASSAPTSGGRNIQYF. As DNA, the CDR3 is TGTGCCAGCAGTGCCCCGACTAGCGGGGGGCGGAACATTCAGTACTTC.

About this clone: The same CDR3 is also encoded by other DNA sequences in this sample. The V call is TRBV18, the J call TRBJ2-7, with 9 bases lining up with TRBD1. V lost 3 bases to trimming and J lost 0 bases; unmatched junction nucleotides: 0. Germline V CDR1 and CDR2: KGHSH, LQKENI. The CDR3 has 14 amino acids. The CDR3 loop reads CASSPGQGSYEQYF. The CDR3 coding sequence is TGTGCCAGCTCACCGGGACAGGGCTCCTACGAGCAGTACTTC.

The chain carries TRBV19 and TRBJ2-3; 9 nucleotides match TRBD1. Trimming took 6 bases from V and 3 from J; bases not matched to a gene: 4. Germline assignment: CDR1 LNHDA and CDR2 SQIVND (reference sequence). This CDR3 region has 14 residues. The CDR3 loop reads CASRKQGATDTQYF. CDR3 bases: TGTGCCAGTAGGAAACAGGGGGCAACAGATACGCAGTATTTT.

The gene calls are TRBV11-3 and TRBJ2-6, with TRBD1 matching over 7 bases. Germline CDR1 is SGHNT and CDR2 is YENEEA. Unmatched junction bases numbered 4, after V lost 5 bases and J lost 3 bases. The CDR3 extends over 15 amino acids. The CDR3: CASSRGGGGANVLTF. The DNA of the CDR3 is TGTGCCAGCAGCCGAGGGGGCGGTGGGGCCAACGTCCTGACTTTC.

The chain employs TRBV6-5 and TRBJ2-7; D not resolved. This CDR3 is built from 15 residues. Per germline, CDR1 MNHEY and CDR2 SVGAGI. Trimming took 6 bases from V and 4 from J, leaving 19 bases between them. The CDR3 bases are TGTGCCAGCAGCCGAAACAGAATACGAGTTTACGAGCAGTACTTC. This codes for CASSRNRIRVYEQYF.

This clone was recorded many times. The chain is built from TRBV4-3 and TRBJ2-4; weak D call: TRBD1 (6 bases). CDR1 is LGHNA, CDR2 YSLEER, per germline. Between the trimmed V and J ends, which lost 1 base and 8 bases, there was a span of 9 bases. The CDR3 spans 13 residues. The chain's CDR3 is CASSQGGGDIQYF. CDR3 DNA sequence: TGCGCCAGCAGCCAAGGAGGGGGAGACATTCAGTACTTC.